This TCR beta chain originates from a study of vaccination and CD4 T cells after COVID-19. Background on the study: Spike peptides, overlapping and drawn from SARS-CoV-2, HCoV-NL63, HCoV-OC43 and HCoV-229E, were used to stimulate cells.

The assay that was used to sequence DNA from cultured CD4+ T cells was the Oncomine TCR Beta short-read assay. Genomic DNA extraction was carried out from cultured CD4+ T cells. TCRdb reanalysed the PCR reads using MiXCR and keeps one entry per CDR3 protein. The table lists around 11,000 distinct CDR3 sequences, roughly 43% of them singletons. Regarding this clonotype: Antigen: not known.

Germline V gene data show CDR1 as MNHNS and CDR2 as SASEGT. The CDR3 loop spans 17 amino acids. Trimming took 4 bases from V and 4 from J; bases not matched to a gene: 12. Treatment defined: approximately 10-day PBMC culture with coronavirus spike peptide pools or control peptides (ViraFEST assay). The unexposed donor's CD4+ T cells were collected before the COVID-19 pandemic (2011-2018). Researchers reported culturing two million PBMCs per well with approximately 10 IU/ml IL-2 and 9 to 10 ug/ml peptide pools. Subject to cell availability, CD4+ T cells from unexposed donors were probed with SARS-CoV-2 S/N and four cold-coronavirus spikes.

Specimen: CD4+ T cells from blood, cultured in vitro. This rearrangement joins TRBV6-1 to TRBJ2-5; 10 nucleotides match TRBD2. This receptor was obtained from a human donor in good health. The CDR3 nucleotides read TGTGCCAGCAGTGTCATGGTGGCTAGCGGGAGCGGAGAGACCCAGTACTTC. Translated: CASSVMVASGSGETQYF.